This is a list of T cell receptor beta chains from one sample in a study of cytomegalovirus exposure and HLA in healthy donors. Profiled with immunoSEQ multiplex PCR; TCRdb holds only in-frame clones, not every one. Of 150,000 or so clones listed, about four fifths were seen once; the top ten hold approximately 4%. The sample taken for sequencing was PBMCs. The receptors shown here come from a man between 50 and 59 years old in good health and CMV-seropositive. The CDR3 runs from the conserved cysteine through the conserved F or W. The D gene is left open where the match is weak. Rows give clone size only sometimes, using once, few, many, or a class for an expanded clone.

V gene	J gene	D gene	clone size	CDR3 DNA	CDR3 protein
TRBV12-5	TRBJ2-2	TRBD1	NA	TGTGCTAGTGGTTTGGTACAGGGGTACACCGGGGAGCTGTTTTTT	CASGLVQGYTGELFF
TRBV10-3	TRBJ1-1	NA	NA	TGTGCCGCGACCAGGGAGGTGAACACTGAAGCTTTCTTT	CAATREVNTEAFF
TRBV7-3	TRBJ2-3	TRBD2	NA	TGTGCCAGCAGCTTAACGGGTAGCGGGAAGGTCGCAGATACGCAGTATTTT	CASSLTGSGKVADTQYF
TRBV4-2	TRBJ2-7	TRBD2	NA	TGTGCCAGCAGATCGAGCGGGAGGGACTACGAGCAGTACTTC	CASRSSGRDYEQYF
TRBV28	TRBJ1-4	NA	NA	TGTGCCAGCAGGCCTGTCGGGGTGGGGGAAAAACTGTTTTTT	CASRPVGVGEKLFF
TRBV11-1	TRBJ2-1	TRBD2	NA	TGTGCCAGCAGCTCGACTGAAGGGCTAGCGGAGGGGCATGAGCAGTTCTTC	CASSSTEGLAEGHEQFF
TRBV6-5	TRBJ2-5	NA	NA	TGTGCCAGCAGTACAGGCTTAGAGACCCAGTACTTC	CASSTGLETQYF
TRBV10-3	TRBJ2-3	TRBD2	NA	TGTGCCATCAGTGAGAAGGGACTATACACAGATACGCAGTATTTT	CAISEKGLYTDTQYF
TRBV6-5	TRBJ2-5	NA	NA	TGTGCCAGCAGTAGCGAGCAAGAGACCCAGTACTTC	CASSSEQETQYF
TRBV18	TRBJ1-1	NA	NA	TGTGCCAGCTCACCAAAGGGGGCTGAAGCTTTCTTT	CASSPKGAEAFF
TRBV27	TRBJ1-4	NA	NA	TGTGCCAGCAGTCCCAGGGCATGGGCAAAACTGTTTTTT	CASSPRAWAKLFF
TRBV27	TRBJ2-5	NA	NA	TGTGCCAGCATCCTAAGAGAGACCCAGTACTTC	CASILRETQYF
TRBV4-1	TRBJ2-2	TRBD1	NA	TGCGCCAGCAGCCAAGTCTATGGGGGACAGGGGAGACCCGGGGAGCTGTTTTTT	CASSQVYGGQGRPGELFF
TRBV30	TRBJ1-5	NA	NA	TGTGCCTGGAGTGTGGCAGGGTTTTATAGCAATCAGCCCCAGCATTTT	CAWSVAGFYSNQPQHF
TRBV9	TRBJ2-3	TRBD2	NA	TGTGCCAGCAGCGCGGGAGCGGGGAGCACAGATACGCAGTATTTT	CASSAGAGSTDTQYF
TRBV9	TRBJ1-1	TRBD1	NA	TGTGCCAGCAGCACCCAACAGGGGGCGGTTACTGAAGCTTTCTTT	CASSTQQGAVTEAFF
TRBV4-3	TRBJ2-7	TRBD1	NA	TGCGCCAGCAGCCAATGGACAGGAAACTACGAGCAGTACTTC	CASSQWTGNYEQYF
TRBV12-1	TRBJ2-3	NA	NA	TGTGCCAGCAGCTCACCCTGCGGGGGGGCCTCAGATACGCAGTATTTT	CASSSPCGGASDTQYF
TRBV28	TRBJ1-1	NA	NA	TGTGCCAGCGCCCCGCCCTCAGGGTACGTTATACCTGAAGCTTTCTTT	CASAPPSGYVIPEAFF
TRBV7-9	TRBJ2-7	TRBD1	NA	TGTGCCAGCACGGACAGGTACGCCTACGAGCAGTACTTC	CASTDRYAYEQYF
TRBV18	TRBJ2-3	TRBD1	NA	TGTGCCAGCTCCGCAGGGGGAAATGTGGATACGCAGTATTTT	CASSAGGNVDTQYF
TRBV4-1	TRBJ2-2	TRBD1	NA	TGCGCCAGCAGCCAGGCAGGGGGTAAGAACACCGGGGAGCTGTTTTTT	CASSQAGGKNTGELFF
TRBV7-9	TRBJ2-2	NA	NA	TGTTCCAGCAGCTTTTTTACCAGTCGCTACACCGGGGAGCTGTTTTTT	CSSSFFTSRYTGELFF
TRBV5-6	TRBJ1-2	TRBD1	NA	TGTGCCAGCAGCGCGGGACAGGGGGACTATGGCTACACCTTC	CASSAGQGDYGYTF
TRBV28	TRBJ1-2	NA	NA	TGTGCCAGCAGTTTAGGGGCAGGGGCCCCTAACTATGGCTACACCTTC	CASSLGAGAPNYGYTF
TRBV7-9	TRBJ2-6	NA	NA	TGTGCCAGCAGCCAAAGTCCGACTCCCCGGAGGACTGGGGCCAACGTCCTGACTTTC	CASSQSPTPRRTGANVLTF
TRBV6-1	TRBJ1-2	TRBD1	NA	TGTGCCAGCAGTTCCGGGACAGCTAACTATGGCTACACCTTC	CASSSGTANYGYTF
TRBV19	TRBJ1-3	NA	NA	TGTGCCAGTAGTATTTCAGGGGCGAGCTCTGGAAACACCATATATTTT	CASSISGASSGNTIYF
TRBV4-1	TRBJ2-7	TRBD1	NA	TGCGCCAGCAGCCACCGGGACAGGGGGACCTACGAGCAGTACTTC	CASSHRDRGTYEQYF
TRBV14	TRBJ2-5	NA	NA	TGTGCCAGCAGTCCAACCGACAGAGACCAAGAGACCCAGTACTTC	CASSPTDRDQETQYF
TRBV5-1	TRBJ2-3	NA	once	TGCGCCAGCAGCTTGGCCAGGGCAGATACGCAGTATTTT	CASSLARADTQYF
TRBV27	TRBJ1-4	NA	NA	TGTGCCAGCAGCATTACAGGGATGGAAAAACTGTTTTTT	CASSITGMEKLFF
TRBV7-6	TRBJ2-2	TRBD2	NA	TGTGCCAGCAGCCCTTGGGGGGGACTAGCGGGGAACACCGGGGAGCTGTTTTTT	CASSPWGGLAGNTGELFF
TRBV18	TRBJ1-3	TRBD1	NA	TGTGCCAGCTCACCGGGACAGGTCTCTGGAAACACCATATATTTT	CASSPGQVSGNTIYF
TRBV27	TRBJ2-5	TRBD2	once	TGTGCCAGCTCGGAGGGACTACCCTTGGAGCAGTACTTC	CASSEGLPLEQYF
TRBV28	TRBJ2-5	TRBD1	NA	TGTGCCAGCCGGGGACAGCCCCAAGAGACCCAGTACTTC	CASRGQPQETQYF
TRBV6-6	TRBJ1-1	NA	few	TGTGCCAGCAGTGCCTACAGTGGAACTGAAGCTTTCTTT	CASSAYSGTEAFF
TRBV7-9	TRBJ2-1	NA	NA	TGTGCCAGCAACAAAGGGGGTGAGCAGTTCTTC	CASNKGGEQFF
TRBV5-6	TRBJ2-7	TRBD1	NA	TGTGCCAGCAGCTACCACAGACAGGGCTATTCCTACGAGCAGTACTTC	CASSYHRQGYSYEQYF
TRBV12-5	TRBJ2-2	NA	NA	TGTGCTAGTGGTTTGGGAACAGGGGGGGACACCGGGGAGCTGTTTTTT	CASGLGTGGDTGELFF
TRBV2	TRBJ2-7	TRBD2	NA	TGTGCCAGCGGGACTAGCGGGAGTCGCGAGCAGTACTTC	CASGTSGSREQYF
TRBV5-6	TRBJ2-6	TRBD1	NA	TGTGCCAGCAAGTCAAGACAGGGGGACTACTCTGGGGCCAACGTCCTGACTTTC	CASKSRQGDYSGANVLTF
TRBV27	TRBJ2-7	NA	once	TGTGCCAGCAGTTCGGGCGGGGCGAGCTCCTACGAGCAGTACTTC	CASSSGGASSYEQYF
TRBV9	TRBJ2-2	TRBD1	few	TGTGCCAGCAGCCCGACAGGGGCTACCTCGAACACCGGGGAGCTGTTTTTT	CASSPTGATSNTGELFF
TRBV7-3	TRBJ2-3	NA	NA	TGTGCCAGCAGCCTTGACAGGATCACAGATACGCAGTATTTT	CASSLDRITDTQYF
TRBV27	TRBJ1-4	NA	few	TGTGCCAGCAGTTTCGTAGGGGAGGGGGAGAGGGAACTGTTTTTT	CASSFVGEGERELFF
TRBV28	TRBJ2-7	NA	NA	TGTGCCAGCAGTGTACTAGTTAGCCCCTACGAGCAGTACTTC	CASSVLVSPYEQYF
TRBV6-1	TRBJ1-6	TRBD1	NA	TGTGCCAGTCAACGGGACAGGGACTCACCCCTCCACTTT	CASQRDRDSPLHF
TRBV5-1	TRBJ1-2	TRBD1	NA	TGCGCCAGCAGCCCAGGACAGGGGGCGGTCGGCTACACCTTC	CASSPGQGAVGYTF
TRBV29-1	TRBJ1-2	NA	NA	TGCAGCGTTGCGGGGGGGAGATATGGCTACACCTTC	CSVAGGRYGYTF
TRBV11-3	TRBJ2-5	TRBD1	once	TGTGCCAGCAGCTTACACGGACAGGAAGGCGAGACCCAGTACTTC	CASSLHGQEGETQYF
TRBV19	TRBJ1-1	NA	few	TGTGCCAGTAGGATTACACAGGCGAACACTGAAGCTTTCTTT	CASRITQANTEAFF
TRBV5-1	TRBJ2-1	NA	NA	TGCGCCAGCAGCTTGGACGGGGACTCCTACAATGAGCAGTTCTTC	CASSLDGDSYNEQFF
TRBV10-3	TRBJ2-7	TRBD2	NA	TGTGCCTTTTCGAGCGGGAGTGGCGAGCAGTACTTC	CAFSSGSGEQYF
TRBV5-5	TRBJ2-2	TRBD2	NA	TGTGCCAGCAGCTTGGGGGCTAGCGGAACGAACACCGGGGAGCTGTTTTTT	CASSLGASGTNTGELFF